The 29 T cell receptor beta chains listed next were all sequenced from one sample in a study of low-dose radiotherapy and immunotherapy resistance in tumors. As for time point: before trial treatment. TRAV- and TRBV-specific primers primed first-strand cDNA, covering alpha and beta chains. The authors amplified TCRs for about 20 PCR cycles with a constant-region primer and a V-primer adapter. MiXCR, applied by TCRdb to the reads, yields one record per CDR3 protein. The profile covers fewer than 90,000 distinct CDR3 sequences, with around 30% appearing a single time and over 8.5% taken by the ten largest. Sequenced here: PBMCs, sampled before treatment. Every receptor here comes from a female donor with ovarian cancer.

The chain uses TRBV6-2 or TRBV6-3 and TRBJ2-7, with 7 nucleotides matching TRBD1. Germline V CDR1 and CDR2: MNHEY, SVGEGT. The CDR3 sequence is 15 residues long. The junction had 6 bases not matched to a gene; V was cut back by 2 bases and J by 2 bases. CDR3 residues: CASSYGRDRPYEQYF. In DNA, the CDR3 is TGTGCCAGCAGTTACGGCAGGGACAGACCCTACGAGCAGTACTTC.

The rearrangement joins TRBV3-1 to TRBJ2-3; 14 nucleotides agree with TRBD2. Losses at the gene ends were 1 base for V and 5 bases for J; bases not matched to a gene: 2. Germline assignment: CDR1 LGHDT and CDR2 YNNKEL (reference sequence). This CDR3 has 16 amino acids. This chain's CDR3 is CASSQGLAGGQDTQYF. The CDR3 DNA reads as TGTGCCAGCAGCCAAGGACTAGCGGGGGGGCAAGATACGCAGTATTTT.

The V gene is TRBV20-1, the J gene TRBJ2-3, with D perhaps TRBD2 (6 bases). Germline CDR1 and CDR2: DFQATT and SNEGSKA (reference sequence). This CDR3 spans 13 amino acids. V lost 5 bases to trimming and J lost 3 bases, with 12 bases between them. The chain's CDR3 is CSADRRGTDTQYF. The CDR3 coding sequence is TGCAGTGCTGACCGCCGGGGGACAGATACGCAGTATTTT.

This clonotype came up many times. The chain recombines TRBV27 with TRBJ2-7; perhaps TRBD1 as D (7 bases). V dropped 4 bases and J dropped 1 base, with 14 bases sitting between them. The CDR3 is 15 amino acids. The germline V gene encodes CDR1 MNHEY and CDR2 SMNVEV (reference sequence). The chain's CDR3 is CASSSPAGGSYEQYF. The CDR3 nucleotides read TGTGCCAGCAGTTCTCCGGCAGGGGGGTCCTACGAGCAGTACTTC.

This clonotype has at least ten counts. V and J are TRBV18 and TRBJ1-5, with D unresolved. The CDR3 is 15 amino acids. V was shortened by 1 base and J by 3 bases, with 10 bases between the two germline ends. Germline V lookup: CDR1 KGHSH, CDR2 LQKENI. The CDR3 DNA follows: TGTGCCAGCTCACCACAGCGGGTCGACAATCAGCCCCAGCATTTT. This gives the protein CASSPQRVDNQPQHF.

The table lists this clonotype with many counts. This chain connects TRBV3-1 to TRBJ2-1, with no clear D. V dropped 4 bases and J dropped 3 bases, with 7 bases sitting between them. Germline V CDR1 and CDR2: LGHDT, YNNKEL (reference sequence). The CDR3 loop spans 13 amino acids. The CDR3 bases are TGTGCCAGCAGCCCCTACGACTACAATGAGCAGTTCTTC. Residues: CASSPYDYNEQFF.

The V call is TRBV4-1, the J call TRBJ2-1; 9 bases map to TRBD2. The CDR3 length is 16 residues. The germline gives CDR1 MGHRA, CDR2 YSYEKL. Trimming took 2 bases from V and 4 from J; bases not matched to a gene: 6. CDR3 coding DNA: TGCGCCAGCAGCCAACCAGCTAGCGGGAAGTACAATGAGCAGTTCTTC. Translated, it gives CASSQPASGKYNEQFF.

Ten or more counts support this clonotype. The gene calls are TRBV29-1 and TRBJ2-1, with 10 bases that match TRBD2. The germline CDR1 and CDR2 sequences are SQVTM and ANQGSEA. This CDR3 spans 14 amino acids. J lost 9 bases, V lost 3 bases, and 8 bases had no gene match. CDR3 protein: CSVDPLAGSGEQFF. In nucleotides, the CDR3 is TGCAGCGTTGATCCACTAGCGGGATCGGGTGAGCAGTTCTTC.

With regard to this clonotype: One base separates it from a far larger clone, so it is likely a read error. The chain is built from TRBV28 and TRBJ2-7; D is possibly TRBD1 (5 bases). Trimming shortened V by 10 bases and J by 4 bases, and 23 bases separated the two germline ends. This CDR3 is built from 15 residues. In germline, CDR1 is MDHEN, CDR2 SYDVKM. CDR3 amino acids: CATSSLGREMYEQYF. CDR3 sequence (DNA): TGTGCCACCTCGTCTTTGGGCAGGGAAATGTACGAGCAGTACTTC.

In the case of this clonotype: This likely stems from a read error, as it lies one base from a far larger clone. J is TRBJ2-1 and V is TRBV5-4; D is ambiguous. This CDR3 comprises 16 residues. V dropped 1 base and J dropped 10 bases, with 21 bases sitting between them. The germline V gene has CDR1 SGHNT and CDR2 YYREEE (reference sequence). CDR3 loop: CASSLSWSHSSYEQFF. The CDR3 nucleotides are TGTGCCAGCAGCTTGTCTTGGTCTCACAGCTCCTACGAGCAGTTCTTC.

This clonotype was observed a few times. The chain recombines TRBV15 with TRBJ2-1; a weak D match, TRBD1 (7 bases). V dropped 3 bases and J dropped 4 bases, with 13 bases sitting between them. CDR3 size: 15 residues. The germline CDR1 and CDR2 sequences are LNHNV and YYDKDF (reference sequence). CDR3 in DNA: TGTGCCACCAGCAGGGAGGGACAGACTTACAATGAGCAGTTCTTC. It yields the protein CATSREGQTYNEQFF. Together with reference TRBV15 and TRBJ2-1, the CDR3 gives the full variable domain: DAMVIQNPRYQVTQFGKPVTLSCSQTLNHNVMYWYQQKSSQAPKLLFHYYDKDFNNEADTPDNFQSRRPNTSFCFLDIRSPGLGDTAMYLCATSREGQTYNEQFFGPGTRLTVL.

This chain joins TRBV27 and TRBJ2-1; TRBD2 matches at 14 bases. The V and J ends lost 5 bases and 2 bases, in that order; junction bases with no gene match: 11. This CDR3 comprises 19 residues. CDR1 and CDR2 from the germline V gene are MNHEY and SMNVEV (reference sequence). The CDR3 here is CASSVSGLAGAFPYNEQFF. As DNA, the CDR3 is TGTGCCAGCAGTGTCTCGGGACTAGCGGGAGCCTTTCCCTACAATGAGCAGTTCTTC.

About this clonotype: At one boundary the junction diverges from the germline segment, which might be a read error. The chain combines TRBV7-2 with TRBJ2-1; D perhaps matches TRBD2 (6 bases). CDR3 length equals 16 residues. Per germline, CDR1 SGHTA and CDR2 FQGNSA. The CDR3 sequence is CASSPIGTQTYTEQFF. CDR3 nucleotide sequence: TGTGCCAGCAGCCCGATCGGGACTCAGACCTACACTGAGCAGTTCTTC.

CDR3 nucleotide sequence: TGTGCCAGCAGTTTTGGGGACAGGGCCTACGAGCAGTACTTC. It translates to CASSFGDRAYEQYF. The chain links TRBV28 to TRBJ2-7, with 9 bases aligning to TRBD1. This CDR3 has 14 amino acids. Germline values: CDR1 MDHEN, CDR2 SYDVKM. With V trimmed by 3 bases and J by 2 bases, 2 bases remained unmatched.

The chain joins TRBV27 to TRBJ1-1; D unclear. V was trimmed by 7 bases and J by 2 bases, leaving 11 bases between them. The CDR3 runs 13 residues. Germline-derived CDR1 and CDR2 are MNHEY and SMNVEV (reference sequence). The DNA of the CDR3 is TGTGCCAGCAAGAGGCAGCTTAACACTGAAGCTTTCTTT. It translates to CASKRQLNTEAFF.

The chain couples TRBV7-2 to TRBJ2-3, with D possibly TRBD1 on 8 matching bases. The V gene's germline CDR1 is SGHTA and CDR2 FQGNSA. Deletions cut 5 bases from V and 2 bases from J, with 23 bases between. The CDR3 extends over 18 amino acids. CDR3 nucleotide sequence: TGTGCCAGCAGCCCTACAGGGGGACTACCCGTCCCCACAGATACGCAGTATTTT. Encoded protein: CASSPTGGLPVPTDTQYF. Full variable domain (outside the CDR3, taken from reference TRBV7-2 and TRBJ2-3): GAGVSQSPSNKVTEKGKDVELRCDPISGHTALYWYRQSLGQGLEFLIYFQGNSAPDKSGLPSDRFSAERTGGSVSTLTIQRTQQEDSAVYLCASSPTGGLPVPTDTQYFGPGTRLTVL.

In this sample, this clonotype turned up many times. The V and J genes are TRBV12-3 or TRBV12-4 and TRBJ1-2; weak D call: TRBD1 (5 bases). The CDR3 runs to 14 residues. V was trimmed by 7 bases and J by 5 bases, leaving 17 bases between them. The CDR3 bases are TGTGCCAGCACCGCTGTTCTCGGGACGTATGGCTACACCTTC. Amino acids: CASTAVLGTYGYTF.

This chain connects TRBV20-1 to TRBJ2-1, with 9 positions matching TRBD2. There are 14 residues in the CDR3. J was trimmed by 6 bases and V by 3 bases; bases with no gene match: 6. The V gene's germline CDR1 is DFQATT and CDR2 SNEGSKA (reference sequence). The CDR3 DNA is TGCAGTGCTAGTCGAGGGACTAGCACCAATGAGCAGTTCTTC. Translating it yields CSASRGTSTNEQFF.

The chain is built from TRBV28 and TRBJ2-2; D unclear. This CDR3 spans 13 amino acids. Germline loops: CDR1 MDHEN, CDR2 SYDVKM. The ends were cut back, 0 bases at V and 1 base at J, with 0 bases in the middle. Here the CDR3 reads CASSLWNTGELFF. The CDR3 bases are TGTGCCAGCAGTTTATGGAACACCGGGGAGCTGTTTTTT.

In its sample, this clonotype was seen many times. The chain carries TRBV7-3 and TRBJ2-6; 9 bases agree with TRBD1. This CDR3 contains 19 residues. Trimming at V came to 0 bases and at J to 3 bases, leaving 9 bases not matched to a gene. Germline lookup yields CDR1 SGHTA and CDR2 FQGTGA. In DNA, the CDR3 is TGTGCCAGCAGCTTAACGTTGGGGACAGGGAGACTTGGGGCCAACGTCCTGACTTTC. This gives the protein CASSLTLGTGRLGANVLTF. The full variable domain, completed using reference TRBV7-3 and TRBJ2-6, is GAGVSQTPSNKVTEKGKYVELRCDPISGHTALYWYRQSLGQGPEFLIYFQGTGAADDSGLPNDRFFAVRPEGSVSTLKIQRTERGDSAVYLCASSLTLGTGRLGANVLTFGAGSRLTVL.

As concerns this clonotype: Since a far larger clone is one base different, this is likely a read error. This chain links TRBV9 with TRBJ2-1, with 13 bases lining up with TRBD2. CDR3 length equals 18 residues. Germline CDR1 and CDR2: SGDLS and YYNGEE. CDR3 region: CASSPRTSGGMSGGEQVF. CDR3 nucleotide sequence: TGTGCCAGCAGCCCGAGGACTAGCGGGGGAATGAGCGGAGGTGAGCAGGTCTTC.

The chain uses TRBV29-1 and TRBJ2-7; D is undetermined. Germline V gives CDR1 SQVTM, CDR2 ANQGSEA. V lost 6 bases to trimming and J lost 2 bases, with 14 bases between them. The CDR3 has 13 amino acids. The DNA for the CDR3 is TGCAGCGTAACCGGGTCTTTCCCCTACGAGCAGTACTTC. Translated, it gives CSVTGSFPYEQYF.

The sample holds many counts of this clonotype. The rearrangement joins TRBV20-1 to TRBJ1-1; D is possibly TRBD1 (5 bases). The germline gives CDR1 DFQATT, CDR2 SNEGSKA (reference sequence). The CDR3 contains 17 residues. Trimming stripped 5 bases from V and 3 bases from J, with 25 bases between. The DNA of the CDR3 is TGCAGTGCTTCCCCTGCGGGACTTTACGCATCCTACACTGAAGCTTTCTTT. Amino acids: CSASPAGLYASYTEAFF.

This clonotype was counted at least ten times. The chain carries TRBV6-1 and TRBJ1-5; 7 bases fit TRBD1. Germline CDR1 and CDR2: MNHNS and SASEGT. The CDR3 extends over 14 amino acids. The V segment lost 4 bases and the J segment 7 bases; nucleotides outside the gene matches: 7. The CDR3 region has the DNA TGTGCCAGCAGTGCGCAGGGGGGTAACCAGCCCCAGCATTTT. It is translated as CASSAQGGNQPQHF.

This clonotype appeared many times. This chain connects TRBV6-2 or TRBV6-3 to TRBJ1-2; tentative D call: TRBD1 (5 bases). The CDR3 has 14 amino acids. V shed 5 bases and J shed 8 bases, with 18 bases lying between them. The germline gives CDR1 MNHEY, CDR2 SVGEGT. CDR3 in DNA: TGTGCCAGCAGTGGCAGGGTGGGTTCGGTCGGCTACACCTTC. As protein: CASSGRVGSVGYTF.

This clonotype came up many times. The gene calls are TRBV5-1 and TRBJ2-1, with a weak D call TRBD2 (5 bases). This CDR3 has 15 amino acids. Germline lookup yields CDR1 SGHRS and CDR2 YFSETQ. Trimming shortened V by 0 bases and J by 7 bases, and 14 bases separated the two germline ends. In nucleotides, the CDR3 is TGCGCCAGCAGCTTGGTGTCGGGGTATTGGAATGAGCAGTTCTTC. Residues: CASSLVSGYWNEQFF.

The CDR3 nucleotides are TGTGCCAGCAGCTTCTTCGGGGGTACTGAGACCCAGTACTTC. The encoded protein is CASSFFGGTETQYF. The chain recombines TRBV5-4 with TRBJ2-5, with a weak D call TRBD2 (6 bases). Trimming stripped 2 bases from V and 5 bases from J, with 13 bases between. Germline CDR1 is SGHNT and CDR2 is YYREEE (reference sequence). The CDR3 is 14 residues long.

The CDR3 sequence is CSARGGLAGGRSEQFF. CDR3 DNA: TGCAGTGCTAGAGGGGGACTAGCGGGGGGCCGGTCTGAGCAGTTCTTC. V gene TRBV20-1 combines with J gene TRBJ2-1, with 15 bases fitting TRBD2. CDR3 size: 16 residues. Germline CDR1 is DFQATT and CDR2 is SNEGSKA (reference sequence). Losses at the gene ends were 1 base for V and 9 bases for J; bases not matched to a gene: 7.

This clonotype was found many times. This rearrangement joins TRBV2 to TRBJ2-3, with 10 nucleotides matching TRBD2. CDR1 and CDR2 from the germline V gene are SNHLY and FYNNEI. The CDR3 contains 16 residues. Trimming at V came to 5 bases and at J to 2 bases, leaving 7 bases not matched to a gene. The CDR3 here is CASSPWSGGATDTQYF. CDR3 nucleotides: TGTGCCAGCAGTCCTTGGAGCGGGGGGGCCACAGATACGCAGTATTTT.